This T cell receptor (beta chain) comes out of a study of T cell changes during pregnancy in multiple sclerosis. The CDR3 has 16 residues. CDR1 is SGHDT, CDR2 YYEEEE, per germline. V lost 0 bases to trimming and J lost 12 bases; unmatched junction nucleotides: 12. Repertoires were generated with immunoSEQ multiplex PCR, while TCRdb's copy carries only in-frame clones and drops some. This table has 70,000 to 95,000 clones, over 75% appearing once. The gene calls are TRBV5-6 and TRBJ2-3, with TRBD2 matching 11 bases. The sample here was peripheral blood, taken before pregnancy. The source is a female donor with multiple sclerosis, enrolled in a pregnancy study. The CDR3 loop reads CASSLELAGVWGPQYF. The CDR3 DNA follows: TGTGCCAGCAGCTTGGAACTAGCGGGGGTTTGGGGTCCACAGTATTTT.